Listed below are T cell receptor beta chains from one sample, sequenced in a study of shared clonotypes between healthy human individuals. The data were produced by immunoSEQ multiplex PCR, yet TCRdb's version contains in-frame clones alone and is incomplete. The sample records around 940,000 clones, roughly 72% being singletons. The sequenced material came from memory CD4+ T cells sorted from blood. The receptors were sampled from a man in his late teens or twenties in good health. CDR3s leave out the opening cysteine and the closing phenylalanine or tryptophan.

j_call | v_call | cdr3_aa
TRBJ1-2 | TRBV2 | ASSSETGVGGYT
TRBJ1-6 | TRBV5-4 | ASRGMALEGNSPLH
TRBJ1-5 | TRBV19 | ASSIGQTINQPQH
TRBJ2-3 | TRBV30 | AWSGKDTQY
TRBJ1-1 | TRBV10-3 | AISEAVTEAF
TRBJ1-6 | TRBV7-3 | ASSLTESDADRGLDNSPLH
TRBJ1-4 | TRBV4-2 | ASSQDQGTNEKLF
NA | TRBV5-1 | ASSLRPVGYEQY
TRBJ2-7 | TRBV11-2 | ASSFGPGVIYEQY
TRBJ2-7 | TRBV10-3 | AISEMEGAVSYEQY
TRBJ2-2 | TRBV5-1 | ASSLVVPPTGELF
TRBJ1-1 | TRBV18 | ASSPPTGNTEAF
TRBJ2-1 | TRBV5-1 | ASSLGGSEQF
TRBJ1-2 | TRBV19 | ASSIEAAGQGVYGYT
TRBJ1-3 | TRBV7-9 | VGSGNTIY
TRBJ2-7 | TRBV5-6 | ASSLSRAEQY
TRBJ1-3 | TRBV7-2 | ASSVGTGNGNTIY
TRBJ1-2 | TRBV5-1 | ASSPGGQEPYGYT
TRBJ1-5 | TRBV7-9 | ASSLGYGNQPQH
TRBJ1-5 | TRBV11-2 | ASSFEGVQPQH
TRBJ1-1 | TRBV27 | ASSLGRGNTEAF
TRBJ2-1 | TRBV12-5 | ASGLTSNNNEQF
TRBJ2-4 | TRBV5-1 | ASSSSWGLAEKNIQY
TRBJ1-2 | TRBV2 | ASSSDRGAANYGYT
TRBJ1-1 | TRBV4-1 | ASSQGIGQGSTEAF
TRBJ2-6 | TRBV5-1 | ASSHQGSGANVLT
TRBJ1-2 | TRBV5-4 | ASSQFDRVYGYT
TRBJ2-2 | TRBV10-3 | AISEPGTSYTGELF
TRBJ1-2 | TRBV6-1 | ASSEATAAYGYT
TRBJ1-2 | TRBV28 | ASSLEVGGYT
TRBJ1-4 | TRBV5-1 | ASSLGTGIEKLF
TRBJ1-6 | TRBV6-5 | ASSYSRETNSPLH
TRBJ1-2 | TRBV2 | ASSVMRGGYT
TRBJ2-7 | TRBV19 | ASSKGVIAGSYEQY
TRBJ1-4 | TRBV25-1 | ASSKGQSATNEKLF
TRBJ1-2 | TRBV10-3 | AISEDRPYGYT
TRBJ2-3 | TRBV19 | ASSIRSGRGVDTQY
TRBJ1-1 | TRBV10-2 | ASSEFGGTEAF
TRBJ2-7 | TRBV5-4 | ASSLQTGQNEQY
TRBJ2-7 | TRBV10-2 | ASSEWGSYEQY
TRBJ2-3 | TRBV5-1 | ASSFLAGDTTDTQY
TRBJ1-1 | TRBV6-5 | ASSDRGTEAF
TRBJ1-3 | TRBV19 | ASSGQAESGNTIY